Given below is one T cell receptor (beta chain) in context. Antigen specificity is unknown. The data originate from a study of cytomegalovirus exposure and HLA in healthy donors. Study observations and caveats: Researchers reported that a few CMV-associated chains were confirmed in vitro as CMV antigen-specific. Most TCR sequences were rare, but some public TCRs occurred in many donors. Later, an analysis found that TCR clusters from the first cohort tended to co-occur in the 110 or so validation repertoires. Researchers counted around 180 TCR beta chains as cytomegalovirus-associated.

Generated by immunoSEQ multiplex PCR, the TCRdb table keeps only in-frame clones and is missing some. This sample has over 110,000 clones; 85% to 90% occur once, and the top ten carry 8.5% to 9.5%. Trimming took 2 bases from V and 5 from J, leaving 12 bases between them. Germline V gene lookup returns CDR1 SGHNT and CDR2 YENEEA. This CDR3 has 15 amino acids. This chain connects TRBV11-3 to TRBJ1-4; no definite D call. The sample consisted of PBMCs. The sequence derives from a young man in good health and CMV-seropositive. CDR3 nucleotide sequence: TGTGCCAGCAGCTTACTTAGCGCGGGCAATGAAAAACTGTTTTTT. Amino acid sequence: CASSLLSAGNEKLFF.